This note documents a single TCR beta chain sequence. Profiling relied on immunoSEQ multiplex PCR, and the TCRdb table lists in-frame clones only, not all of them. The table has roughly 90,000 clones, about 82% seen once; the top ten hold 25%. The source of the sample is a study of blood T cell repertoires in COVID-19. Overall study: Acute-phase and convalescent COVID-19 samples originated in the United States, Italy and Spain. T cells, B-cell-depleted T cells, or PBMCs provided the cDNA or gDNA that served as material.

CDR3 size: 15 residues. V gave up 1 base and J gave up 0 bases, with 9 bases separating them. Germline lookup yields CDR1 MDHEN and CDR2 SYDVKM. The receptor comes from a human donor in a cohort sampled during active COVID-19. This sequence joins TRBV28 and TRBJ1-1; D unclear. The specimen sequenced was peripheral blood. CDR3 region: CASSLLDAMNTEAFF. The CDR3 bases are TGTGCCAGCAGTTTATTAGATGCCATGAACACTGAAGCTTTCTTT.